This TCR beta chain was obtained from a study of regulatory T cells in long-lasting Graves disease. Study-wide results and caveats: It is possible that accuracy was reduced by the small size of the sample. There was favoring of TRBV28, TRBJ1-2 and TRBJ2-5 in persistent disease.

Sequencing libraries for TCR beta were prepared with iRepertoire HTBI primers and Arm-PCR of CDR3 regions. Using its own MiXCR run on the multiplex PCR reads, TCRdb lists one record per CDR3 protein. The data show hundreds of thousands of distinct CDR3 sequences, about 15% seen once. Time point here: newly diagnosed GD, antithyroid drugs for less than 3 months. Preparation of the TCR library used RNA extracted from PBMCs. This clonotype turned up a few times. Its specificity is unknown. CDR3 length equals 12 residues. The V gene's germline CDR1 is MNHEY and CDR2 SMNVEV (reference sequence). Trimming pared 6 bases from V and 5 bases from J, leaving 7 bases between. The sample also formed part of further work on T cells in Graves' hyperthyroidism and ophthalmopathy. From that second work: Diagnoses were established using clinical symptoms, serum thyroxine and TRAb, thyroid ultrasound and orbital computed tomography.

Here the sequenced sample was peripheral blood mononuclear cells (PBMCs), taken at new diagnosis, from a patient treated with antithyroid drugs. The V call is TRBV27, the J call TRBJ1-4; D call uncertain. This clonotype originated in a man younger than 35 with Graves disease. CDR3 residues: CASRDWNEKLFF. CDR3 sequence (DNA): TGTGCCAGCAGGGACTGGAATGAAAAACTGTTTTTT.